This section outlines one TCR beta chain sequence together with its context. Clones were read by immunoSEQ multiplex PCR, and TCRdb kept only the in-frame ones, dropping some. Here the sample spans about 41,000 clones, 70% to 80% being singletons. The data originate from a study of immune evolution from preneoplasia to lung adenocarcinoma. V lost 4 bases, J lost 1 base, and 5 bases stayed unmatched. Germline V gene lookup returns CDR1 SQVTM and CDR2 ANQGSEA. The CDR3 spans 14 residues. This TCR was sampled from a person aged 55 to 75 with lung adenocarcinoma. The specimen sequenced was FFPE invasive lung adenocarcinoma tissue. The rearrangement uses TRBV29-1 and TRBJ2-5; 8 bases match TRBD1. The CDR3 DNA reads TGCAGCGTTGCTCTTGGGACAGGCCAAGAGACCCAGTACTTC. Its protein is CSVALGTGQETQYF. Looking up the rest from reference TRBV29-1 and TRBJ2-5 gives the full variable domain: SAVISQKPSRDICQRGTSLTIQCQVDSQVTMMFWYRQQPGQSLTLIATANQGSEATYESGFVIDKFPISRPNLTFSTLTVSNMSPEDSSIYLCSVALGTGQETQYFGPGTRLLVL.